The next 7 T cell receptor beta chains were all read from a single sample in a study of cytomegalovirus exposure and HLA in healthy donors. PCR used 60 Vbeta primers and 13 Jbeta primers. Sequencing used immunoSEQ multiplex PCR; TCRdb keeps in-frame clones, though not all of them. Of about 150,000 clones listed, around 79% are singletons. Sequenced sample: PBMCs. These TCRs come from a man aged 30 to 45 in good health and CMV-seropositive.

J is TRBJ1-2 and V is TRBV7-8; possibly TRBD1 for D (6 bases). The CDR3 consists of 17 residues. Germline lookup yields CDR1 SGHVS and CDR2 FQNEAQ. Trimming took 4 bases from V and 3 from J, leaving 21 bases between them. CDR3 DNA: TGTGCCAGCAGCTCCTTACAGGTCAGGGGTAAGGACTATGGCTACACCTTC. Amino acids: CASSSLQVRGKDYGYTF.

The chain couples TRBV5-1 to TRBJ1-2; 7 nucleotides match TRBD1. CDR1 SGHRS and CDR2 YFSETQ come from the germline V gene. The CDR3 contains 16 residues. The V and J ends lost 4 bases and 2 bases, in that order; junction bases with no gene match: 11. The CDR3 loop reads CASSPGTASLNYGYTF. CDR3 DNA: TGCGCCAGCAGCCCCGGGACAGCGAGTTTAAACTATGGCTACACCTTC. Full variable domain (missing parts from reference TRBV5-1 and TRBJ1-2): KAGVTQTPRYLIKTRGQQVTLSCSPISGHRSVSWYQQTPGQGLQFLFEYFSETQRNKGNFPGRFSGRQFSNSRSEMNVSTLELGDSALYLCASSPGTASLNYGYTFGSGTRLTVV.

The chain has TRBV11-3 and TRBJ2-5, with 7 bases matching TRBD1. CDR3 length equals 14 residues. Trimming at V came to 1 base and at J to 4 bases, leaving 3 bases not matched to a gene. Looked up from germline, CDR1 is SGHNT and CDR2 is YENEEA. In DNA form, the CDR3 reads TGTGCCAGCAGCTTAGGGGGACAGTCAGAGACCCAGTACTTC. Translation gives CASSLGGQSETQYF.

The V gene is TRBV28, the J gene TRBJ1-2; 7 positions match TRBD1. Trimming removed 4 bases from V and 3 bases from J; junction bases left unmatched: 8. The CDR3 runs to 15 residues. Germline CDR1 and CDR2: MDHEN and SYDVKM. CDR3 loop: CASSSPTGTDYGYTF. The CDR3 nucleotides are TGTGCCAGCAGTTCACCGACCGGGACAGACTATGGCTACACCTTC.

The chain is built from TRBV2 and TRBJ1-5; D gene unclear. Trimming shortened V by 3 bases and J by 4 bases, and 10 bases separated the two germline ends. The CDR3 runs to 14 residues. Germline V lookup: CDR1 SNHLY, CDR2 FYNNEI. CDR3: CASSDPSRNQPQHF. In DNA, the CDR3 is TGTGCCAGCAGTGACCCTTCGAGAAATCAGCCCCAGCATTTT.

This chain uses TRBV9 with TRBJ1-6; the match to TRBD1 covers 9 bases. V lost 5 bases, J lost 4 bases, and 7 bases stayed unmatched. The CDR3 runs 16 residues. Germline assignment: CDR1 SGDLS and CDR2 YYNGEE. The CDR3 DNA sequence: TGTGCCAGCAGTTCCCCGACAGGGGGATATAATTCACCCCTCCACTTT. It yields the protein CASSSPTGGYNSPLHF.

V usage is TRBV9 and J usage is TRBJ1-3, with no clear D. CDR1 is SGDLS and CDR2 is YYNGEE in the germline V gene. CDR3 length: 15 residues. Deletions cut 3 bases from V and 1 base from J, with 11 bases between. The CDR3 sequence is CASSAGRVSGNTIYF. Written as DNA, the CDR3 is TGTGCCAGCAGCGCGGGAAGAGTGTCTGGAAACACCATATATTTT.